Listed below are T cell receptor beta chains from one sample, sequenced in a study of blood T cell repertoires in COVID-19. The repertoire was sequenced with immunoSEQ multiplex PCR; TCRdb's copy has only in-frame clones and lacks some. The table lists about 150,000 clones, 80% to 90% of them singletons. Sequenced: peripheral blood. These receptors came from a woman aged 40 to 50 with acute or convalescent COVID-19. Both conserved end residues are trimmed from each CDR3. The D gene is left open where the match is weak.

CDR3 protein,D gene,J gene,V gene,CDR3 length
ASSNNGGGFYEQY,.,TRBJ2-7,TRBV7-9,13
ASSRDPGGSYEQY,TRBD2,TRBJ2-7,TRBV27,13
ASARDRVFETQY,TRBD1,TRBJ2-5,TRBV10-3,12
ASSPGRREGTSNEQF,TRBD2,TRBJ2-1,TRBV14,15
ASSDPYDRSYYGEQY,.,TRBJ2-7,TRBV6-1,15
ASSVGQEATNEKLF,.,TRBJ1-4,TRBV9,14
ASSLTSFSTDTQY,.,TRBJ2-3,TRBV11-3,13
ASSDGGTADTQY,TRBD1,TRBJ2-3,TRBV6-4,12
ASSPMGGSYNEQF,TRBD2,TRBJ2-1,TRBV13,13
ASSGPSGSQDTQY,TRBD2,TRBJ2-3,TRBV11-3,13
ASSLQGQDNSPLH,TRBD1,TRBJ1-6,TRBV5-4,13
ASSVFSAGGINEQF,TRBD2,TRBJ2-1,TRBV9,14
SVVFQGGAKNIQY,.,TRBJ2-4,TRBV29-1,13
AISESSGSYSRQETQY,TRBD2,TRBJ2-5,TRBV10-3,16
ASSFWGTGEGKNIQY,TRBD1,TRBJ2-4,TRBV7-8,15
ASSLKGQGRGYT,TRBD1,TRBJ1-2,TRBV6-5,12
ASSESGVSGNTIY,.,TRBJ1-3,TRBV6-1,13
ASSYTGQENSPLH,TRBD1,TRBJ1-6,TRBV6-5,13
ASTRDTLLNTEAF,.,TRBJ1-1,TRBV7-9,13
ASSSSGPGGGYT,TRBD1,TRBJ1-2,TRBV6-5,12
ASSEDGGSYGYT,.,TRBJ1-2,TRBV2,12
ASSPDRFYGYT,.,TRBJ1-2,TRBV19,11
ASSPDGLQYNEQF,.,TRBJ2-1,TRBV2,13
ASSPQGSSGNTIY,.,TRBJ1-3,TRBV7-2,13
ATSRRGWGTYEQY,.,TRBJ2-7,TRBV15,13
ASSPSSGTSSSEQF,TRBD2,TRBJ2-1,TRBV7-2,14
ASSLVAGMDGYT,.,TRBJ1-2,TRBV7-9,12
ARSLRGYNSPLH,.,TRBJ1-6,TRBV5-3,12
ASSEDQGAINEQF,TRBD1,TRBJ2-1,TRBV18,13
ASSMGGAYPNTGELF,.,TRBJ2-2,TRBV19,15